One sample yielded the 2 T cell receptor beta chains listed below, sequenced in a study of cytomegalovirus exposure and HLA in healthy donors. Primers for the PCR totalled 60 Vbeta and 13 Jbeta. Assay: immunoSEQ multiplex PCR; the TCRdb copy retains only in-frame clones and omits some. The record lists around 200,000 clones, of which the ten most abundant hold about 1%. The specimen sequenced was PBMCs. The receptors here all came from a girl aged 2-10 years in good health and CMV-seropositive.

The chain uses TRBV2 and TRBJ2-3; TRBD2 agrees at 13 bases. Germline V gene sequence: CDR1 SNHLY, CDR2 FYNNEI. The CDR3 sequence is 15 residues long. V shed 5 bases, J shed 6 bases, and the junction held 5 bases outside the gene matches. In DNA, the CDR3 is TGTGCCAGCAGTTCCGGGACTAGCGGGATTGATACGCAGTATTTT. Encoded protein: CASSSGTSGIDTQYF. The full variable domain, its missing parts supplied by reference TRBV2 and TRBJ2-3, is EPEVTQTPSHQVTQMGQEVILRCVPISNHLYFYWYRQILGQKVEFLVSFYNNEISEKSEIFDDQFSVERPDGSNFTLKIRSTKLEDSAMYFCASSSGTSGIDTQYFGPGTRLTVL.

The gene calls are TRBV5-6 and TRBJ2-7, with 8 bases that match TRBD2. CDR3 size: 17 residues. CDR1 SGHDT and CDR2 YYEEEE come from the germline V gene. V shed 3 bases and J 2 bases; nucleotides not matched to a gene: 13. For the CDR3, the DNA is TGTGCCAGCAGCTCAGCAACCCCTCTAGCGGGCCCCTACGAGCAGTACTTC. Its translation: CASSSATPLAGPYEQYF. The whole variable domain, remainder taken from reference TRBV5-6 and TRBJ2-7, is DAGVTQSPTHLIKTRGQQVTLRCSPKSGHDTVSWYQQALGQGPQFIFQYYEEEERQRGNFPDRFSGHQFPNYSSELNVNALLLGDSALYLCASSSATPLAGPYEQYFGPGTRLTVT.